Listed below are T cell receptor beta chains from one sample, sequenced in a study of CD8 T cells in Susac syndrome. A single record per CDR3 protein comes from TCRdb applying MiXCR to the immunoSEQ multiplex PCR reads. The table has more than 200,000 distinct CDR3 sequences, about 94% seen once. Input material: CD4+ T cells from PBMCs. These receptor sequences come from a human donor with multiple sclerosis. CDR3s include the opening cysteine and the closing phenylalanine or tryptophan. A D gene is named only where the DNA matches it firmly. Clone size is not always given. Where it is, it says once, few, many or a class for expanded clones.

D gene | J gene | clone size | V gene | CDR3 protein | CDR3 DNA
NA | TRBJ2-2 | NA | TRBV12-3/TRBV12-4 | CASSSDWNTGELFF | TGTGCCAGCAGTTCCGACTGGAACACCGGGGAGCTGTTTTTT
NA | TRBJ2-2 | NA | TRBV20-1 | CSARVSSTGELFF | TGCAGTGCTAGGGTATCTAGCACCGGGGAGCTGTTTTTT
NA | TRBJ2-3 | NA | TRBV6-1 | CARGGPADTQYF | TGTGCCAGAGGGGGGCCAGCAGATACGCAGTATTTT
NA | TRBJ2-1 | NA | TRBV5-4 | CASSLGPVRNEQFF | TGTGCCAGCAGCTTGGGGCCGGTTCGGAATGAGCAGTTCTTC
NA | TRBJ1-1 | NA | TRBV5-1 | CASSLEEAGNGEGAFF | TGCGCCAGCAGCTTGGAGGAGGCGGGGAACGGGGAGGGAGCTTTCTTT
NA | TRBJ2-1 | NA | TRBV2 | CASTLQTSSYNEQFF | TGTGCCAGCACCCTACAGACCAGCTCCTACAATGAGCAGTTCTTC
NA | TRBJ1-5 | NA | TRBV14 | CASRKITGTSNQPQHF | TGTGCCAGCAGAAAAATTACGGGGACCAGCAATCAGCCCCAGCATTTT
NA | TRBJ1-5 | NA | TRBV24-1 | CATSLALGQPQHF | TGTGCCACCAGTTTGGCCTTAGGTCAGCCCCAGCATTTT
NA | TRBJ2-1 | NA | TRBV29-1 | CSVDFPAGEQFF | TGCAGCGTTGATTTTCCAGCAGGGGAGCAGTTCTTC
TRBD1 | TRBJ2-5 | NA | TRBV29-1 | CSGTTGGPETQYF | TGCAGCGGAACAACAGGGGGTCCAGAGACCCAGTACTTC
TRBD2 | TRBJ2-3 | few | TRBV20-1 | CSAGGLAGTDTQYF | TGCAGTGCTGGGGGACTAGCGGGCACAGATACGCAGTATTTT
NA | TRBJ2-7 | NA | TRBV7-2 | CASSSRHGEQYF | TGTGCCAGCAGCTCCCGACACGGAGAGCAGTACTTC
NA | TRBJ1-3 | NA | TRBV4-2 | CASSQDGVDSGNTIYF | TGTGCCAGCAGCCAAGATGGGGTCGACTCTGGAAACACCATATATTTT
NA | TRBJ2-2 | NA | TRBV27 | CASSFRRFGGTGELFF | TGTGCCAGCAGTTTTAGAAGGTTTGGTGGCACCGGGGAGCTGTTTTTT
TRBD2 | TRBJ2-3 | once | TRBV6-6 | CASSYDVAGGSDTQYF | TGTGCCAGCAGTTACGACGTAGCGGGAGGATCGGATACGCAGTATTTT
NA | TRBJ2-5 | NA | TRBV24-1 | CATASGTRVEETQYF | TGTGCCACCGCATCCGGGACACGGGTTGAGGAGACCCAGTACTTC
NA | TRBJ2-3 | NA | TRBV7-9 | CASSLQDTQYF | TGTGCCAGCAGCTTACAAGATACGCAGTATTTT
NA | TRBJ1-4 | once | TRBV15 | CATSRDYRVIF | TGTGCCACCAGCAGAGATTACAGGGTGATTTTT
TRBD2 | TRBJ2-1 | NA | TRBV5-1 | CASSSASGSYNEQFF | TGCGCCAGCAGCTCAGCTAGCGGCTCCTACAATGAGCAGTTCTTC
NA | TRBJ1-5 | NA | TRBV30 | CACRTRGSNQPQHF | TGTGCCTGCAGGACCCGGGGCAGCAATCAGCCCCAGCATTTT
NA | TRBJ1-2 | NA | TRBV6-5 | CASSTGSGGYTF | TGTGCCAGCAGTACCGGATCGGGTGGCTACACCTTC
TRBD2 | TRBJ2-1 | NA | TRBV30 | CAWSARPDVWNSGREKNEQFF | TGTGCCTGGAGTGCTCGGCCGGACGTATGGAATAGCGGGAGAGAGAAGAATGAGCAGTTCTTC
NA | TRBJ1-1 | once | TRBV12-3/TRBV12-4 | CASSFHSAPNTEAFF | TGTGCCAGCAGTTTTCACAGCGCCCCGAACACTGAAGCTTTCTTT
NA | TRBJ2-1 | NA | TRBV19 | CARETAQEQFF | TGTGCCAGAGAGACCGCCCAAGAGCAGTTCTTC
TRBD2 | TRBJ2-3 | once | TRBV4-1 | CASSLYAGGGSDTQYF | TGCGCCAGCAGCCTGTACGCGGGAGGTGGCTCAGATACGCAGTATTTT
TRBD2 | TRBJ2-5 | NA | TRBV5-1 | CASSLELGGETQYF | TGCGCCAGCAGCTTGGAGCTGGGAGGGGAGACCCAGTACTTC
NA | TRBJ2-3 | few | TRBV12-3/TRBV12-4 | CASSLPDTQYF | TGTGCCAGCAGTTTGCCTGATACGCAGTATTTT